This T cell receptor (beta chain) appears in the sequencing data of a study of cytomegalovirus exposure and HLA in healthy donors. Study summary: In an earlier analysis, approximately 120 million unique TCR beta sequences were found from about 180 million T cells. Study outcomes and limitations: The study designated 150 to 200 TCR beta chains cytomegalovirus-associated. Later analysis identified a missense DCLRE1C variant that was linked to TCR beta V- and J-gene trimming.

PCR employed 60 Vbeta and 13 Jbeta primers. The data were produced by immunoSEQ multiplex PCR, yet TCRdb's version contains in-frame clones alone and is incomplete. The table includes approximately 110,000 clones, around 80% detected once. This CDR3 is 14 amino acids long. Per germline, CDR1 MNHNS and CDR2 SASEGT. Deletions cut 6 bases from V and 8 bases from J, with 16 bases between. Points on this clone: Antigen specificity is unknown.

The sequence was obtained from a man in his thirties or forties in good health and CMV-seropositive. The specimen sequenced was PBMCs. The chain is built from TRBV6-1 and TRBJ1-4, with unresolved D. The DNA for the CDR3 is TGTGCCAGCAGGGCCGGAATGGGAGGGGAAAAACTGTTTTTT. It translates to CASRAGMGGEKLFF.